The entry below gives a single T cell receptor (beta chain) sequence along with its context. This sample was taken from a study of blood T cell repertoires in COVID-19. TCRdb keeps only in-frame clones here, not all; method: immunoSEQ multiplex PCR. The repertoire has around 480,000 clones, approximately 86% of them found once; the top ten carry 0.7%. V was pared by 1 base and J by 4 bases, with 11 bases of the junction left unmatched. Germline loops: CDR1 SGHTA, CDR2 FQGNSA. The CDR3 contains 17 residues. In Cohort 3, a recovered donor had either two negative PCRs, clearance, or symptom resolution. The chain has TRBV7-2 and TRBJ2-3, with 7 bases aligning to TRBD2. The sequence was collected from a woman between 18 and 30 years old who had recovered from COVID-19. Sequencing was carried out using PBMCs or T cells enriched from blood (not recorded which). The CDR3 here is CASSLDAWGGGSDTQYF. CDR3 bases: TGTGCCAGCAGCTTAGACGCTTGGGGGGGAGGGTCAGATACGCAGTATTTT.